The T cell receptor (beta chain) under discussion was sequenced for a study of PD-L1 blockade in urothelial cancer. Study information: Men with urothelial cancer arising in the bladder made up about nine tenths of the roughly 29 patients.

In this sample, this clone turned up once. Its target is not known. This CDR3 has 14 residues. The ends lost 3 bases at V and 3 bases at J; junction bases unmatched: 3. The germline gives CDR1 KGHSH, CDR2 LQKENI. Study-level findings and limits: Better survival was forecast by a pretreatment blood TCR clonality below the median.

Urothelial carcinoma in patients was locally advanced or metastatic. Sequencing used immunoSEQ multiplex PCR; TCRdb keeps in-frame clones, though not all of them. The profile shows 70,000 or so clones, 85% to 90% of them singletons. Here the sequenced sample was PBMCs, taken around atezolizumab (anti-PD-L1) treatment. This TCR was sampled from a man in his 60s with urothelial cancer. The chain employs TRBV18 and TRBJ2-7, with 9 bases identical to TRBD1. CDR3 nucleotides: TGTGCCAGCTCACCCCGACAGGGGGTCTACGAGCAGTACTTC. It codes for CASSPRQGVYEQYF.